These 17 T cell receptor beta chains were sequenced from one sample in a study of T-cell memory formation after mild COVID-19. In TCRdb, the 5' RACE reads were re-called with MiXCR into one record per CDR3 protein. The data hold some 450,000 distinct CDR3 sequences, with 20% observed a single time. The sequencing input was PBMCs or a T cell subset sorted from them (not recorded which). The receptor set was obtained from an adult woman who had mild COVID-19 (a few samples of this study predate the infection). Cell type and time point are not known.

The rearrangement uses TRBV6-1 and TRBJ1-3; D unresolved. Trimming left V 10 bases short and J 2 bases short, with 6 bases between. The CDR3 spans 11 residues. The germline gives CDR1 MNHNS, CDR2 SASEGT. The CDR3 sequence: CATRTGNTIYF. Here the CDR3 DNA reads TGTGCCACCCGGACTGGAAACACCATATATTTT.

The chain links TRBV2 to TRBJ2-1; D gene ambiguous. Trimming shortened V by 9 bases and J by 5 bases, and 8 bases separated the two germline ends. Germline-derived CDR1 and CDR2 are SNHLY and FYNNEI. CDR3 length: 11 amino acids. The CDR3 loop reads CASPTDNEQFF. As DNA, the CDR3 is TGTGCCAGTCCCACCGACAATGAGCAGTTCTTC.

This clonotype was detected only a few times. The CDR3 is CASSTRGGGNQPQHF. CDR3 nucleotide sequence: TGTGCCAGCAGTACCCGGGGAGGGGGAAATCAGCCCCAGCATTTT. This sequence joins TRBV12-3 or TRBV12-4 and TRBJ1-5, with D tentatively TRBD1 (6 bases). This CDR3 comprises 15 residues. V was shortened by 5 bases and J by 4 bases, with 15 bases between the two germline ends.

This clonotype was observed a few times. The V call is TRBV3-1, the J call TRBJ1-6; D uncertain. Trimming pared 0 bases from V and 9 bases from J, leaving 12 bases between. This CDR3 is built from 15 residues. In germline, CDR1 is LGHDT, CDR2 YNNKEL (reference sequence). CDR3 in amino acids: CASSQDLGTGSPLHF. In nucleotides, the CDR3 is TGTGCCAGCAGCCAAGATTTGGGTACGGGTTCACCCCTCCACTTT.

The CDR3 DNA is TGTGCCAGCAGTGCAACTCAGGGGAGAGGGACCGGGGAGCTGTTTTTT. Translation: CASSATQGRGTGELFF. This chain uses TRBV4-2 with TRBJ2-2, with D perhaps matching TRBD1 (6 bases). V lost 6 bases and J lost 5, with 19 bases in between. The CDR3 runs 16 residues. Germline V gives CDR1 LGHNA, CDR2 YNFKEQ.

The V and J genes are TRBV7-6 and TRBJ2-7, with 13 bases aligning to TRBD2. Trimming took 5 bases from V and 5 from J; bases not matched to a gene: 6. CDR1 SGHVS and CDR2 FNYEAQ come from the germline V gene. The CDR3 covers 15 residues. The CDR3 DNA is TGTGCCAGCAGCCTCTCGGGACTAGCGGGACACGAGCAGTACTTC. Translated: CASSLSGLAGHEQYF.

V usage is TRBV6-2 or TRBV6-3 and J usage is TRBJ1-5, with a weak D call TRBD1 (5 bases). The CDR3 totals 13 residues. Per germline, CDR1 MNHEY and CDR2 SVGEGT. The V gene lost 5 bases and the J gene lost 10 bases, with 15 bases spanning the gap. The CDR3 loop is CASSPGTPQPQHF. The CDR3 bases are TGTGCCAGCAGTCCCGGGACTCCTCAACCCCAGCATTTT.

The count of this clonotype is one. The V call is TRBV29-1, the J call TRBJ1-1; D might be TRBD1 (5 bases). The CDR3 totals 14 residues. Between the trimmed V and J ends, which lost 6 bases and 0 bases, there was a span of 14 bases. CDR1 is SQVTM, CDR2 ANQGSEA, per germline. In DNA, the CDR3 is TGCAGCGTGTCCCCGGGACGGATGAACACTGAAGCTTTCTTT. Translating it yields CSVSPGRMNTEAFF.

This clonotype was recorded only once. This chain connects TRBV2 to TRBJ2-3; D is uncertain. V was clipped by 3 bases and J by 0 bases, with 13 bases between them. The CDR3 is 16 residues long. Germline lookup yields CDR1 SNHLY and CDR2 FYNNEI. The CDR3 here is CASSDRQWYSTDTQYF. The CDR3, as DNA: TGTGCCAGCAGTGATCGTCAGTGGTATAGCACAGATACGCAGTATTTT. Looking up the rest from reference TRBV2 and TRBJ2-3 gives the full variable domain: EPEVTQTPSHQVTQMGQEVILRCVPISNHLYFYWYRQILGQKVEFLVSFYNNEISEKSEIFDDQFSVERPDGSNFTLKIRSTKLEDSAMYFCASSDRQWYSTDTQYFGPGTRLTVL.

This clonotype was found a few times. The CDR3: CASSFSSANYGYTF. DNA for the CDR3: TGCGCCAGCAGCTTCTCCTCAGCTAACTATGGCTACACCTTC. V and J are TRBV5-1 and TRBJ1-2; no definite D call. V lost 2 bases and J 0 bases, leaving 8 bases between the germline ends. The CDR3 is made up of 14 amino acids. Germline V gene data show CDR1 as SGHRS and CDR2 as YFSETQ. Looking up the rest from reference TRBV5-1 and TRBJ1-2 gives the full variable domain: KAGVTQTPRYLIKTRGQQVTLSCSPISGHRSVSWYQQTPGQGLQFLFEYFSETQRNKGNFPGRFSGRQFSNSRSEMNVSTLELGDSALYLCASSFSSANYGYTFGSGTRLTVV.

There are a few counts of this clonotype. The rearrangement links TRBV4-1 to TRBJ2-7; 8 bases fit TRBD1. Trimming took 6 bases from V and 3 from J; bases not matched to a gene: 7. The CDR3 has 14 amino acids. Germline V gene data show CDR1 as MGHRA and CDR2 as YSYEKL. The CDR3 DNA sequence: TGCGCCAGCAGACTTGACAGGGGAGACTACGAGCAGTACTTC. It encodes CASRLDRGDYEQYF.

The V call is TRBV20-1, the J call TRBJ2-2; TRBD2 agrees at 13 bases. Per the germline V gene, CDR1 is DFQATT and CDR2 is SNEGSKA (reference sequence). CDR3 length equals 18 residues. The V and J ends lost 0 bases and 3 bases, in that order; junction bases with no gene match: 7. In DNA form, the CDR3 reads TGCAGTGCTAGAGATTTCACTAGCGGGGGGGCCGACACCGGGGAGCTGTTTTTT. As protein: CSARDFTSGGADTGELFF.

A single count supports this clonotype. V and J are TRBV24-1 and TRBJ2-1; 10 bases are shared with TRBD2. Per germline, CDR1 KGHDR and CDR2 SFDVKD. After removal of 3 bases from V and 5 bases from J, the junction contained 9 bases not matched to a gene. This CDR3 is built from 17 residues. CDR3 coding DNA: TGTGCCACCAGTGATGCCCGGCTAGCGGGAGAGAACAATGAGCAGTTCTTC. Amino acids: CATSDARLAGENNEQFF.

The chain recombines TRBV12-3 or TRBV12-4 with TRBJ1-1, with D maybe TRBD1 (6 bases). The CDR3 runs 14 residues. The V and J ends lost 6 bases and 1 base respectively, with 12 bases between them. The CDR3 reads CASRHWTENTEAFF. The CDR3 DNA follows: TGTGCCAGCAGACACTGGACAGAGAACACTGAAGCTTTCTTT.

This clonotype was detected only a few times. J is TRBJ2-7 and V is TRBV6-2 or TRBV6-3; possibly TRBD1 for D (6 bases). Germline assignment: CDR1 MNHEY and CDR2 SVGEGT. The CDR3 sequence is 14 residues long. With 5 bases removed from V and 2 bases from J, the gap between germline ends came to 13 bases. The CDR3 region has the DNA TGTGCCAGCAGTCACCCGACAGGTACCTACGAGCAGTACTTC. The encoded protein is CASSHPTGTYEQYF.

The chain carries TRBV13 and TRBJ2-7; 12 bases agree with TRBD2. The CDR3 sequence is 15 residues long. Germline CDR1 and CDR2: PRHDT and FYEKMQ (reference sequence). The junction had 2 bases not matched to a gene; V was cut back by 3 bases and J by 2 bases. The CDR3 spells CASSFGLAGPYEQYF. The CDR3 coding sequence is TGTGCCAGCAGCTTCGGACTAGCGGGACCCTACGAGCAGTACTTC.

This clonotype was seen a few times. The V and J genes are TRBV27 and TRBJ1-5; a possible D gene is TRBD1 (5 bases). CDR1 and CDR2 (germline): MNHEY, SMNVEV (reference sequence). V was clipped by 0 bases and J by 1 base, with 10 bases between them. This CDR3 region has 16 residues. The CDR3 DNA is TGTGCCAGCAGTTTATCGCTAGGGGACAGCAATCAGCCCCAGCATTTT. Its translation is CASSLSLGDSNQPQHF.